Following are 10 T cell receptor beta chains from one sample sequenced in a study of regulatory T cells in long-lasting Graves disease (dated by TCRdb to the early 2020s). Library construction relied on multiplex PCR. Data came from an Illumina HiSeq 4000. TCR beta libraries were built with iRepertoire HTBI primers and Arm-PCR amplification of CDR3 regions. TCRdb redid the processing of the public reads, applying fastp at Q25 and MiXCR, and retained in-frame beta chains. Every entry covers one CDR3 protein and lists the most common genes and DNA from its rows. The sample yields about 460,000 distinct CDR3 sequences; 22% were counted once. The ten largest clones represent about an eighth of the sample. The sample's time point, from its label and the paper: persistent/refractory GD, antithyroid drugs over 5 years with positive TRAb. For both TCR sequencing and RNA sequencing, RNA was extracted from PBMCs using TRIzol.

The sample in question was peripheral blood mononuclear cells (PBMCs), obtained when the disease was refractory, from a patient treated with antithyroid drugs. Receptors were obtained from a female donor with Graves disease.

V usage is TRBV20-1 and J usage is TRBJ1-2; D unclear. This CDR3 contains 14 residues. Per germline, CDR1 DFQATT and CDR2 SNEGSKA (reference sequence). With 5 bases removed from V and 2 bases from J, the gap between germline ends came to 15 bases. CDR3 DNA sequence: TGCAGTGCTTGGCCGGGGTACATCAACTATGGCTACACCTTC. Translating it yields CSAWPGYINYGYTF.

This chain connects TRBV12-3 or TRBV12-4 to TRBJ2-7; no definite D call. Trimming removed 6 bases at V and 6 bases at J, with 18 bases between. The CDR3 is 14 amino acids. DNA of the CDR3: TGTGCCAGCAGGTCCTCCGGGTTTGGTGGCGAGCAGTACTTC. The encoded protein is CASRSSGFGGEQYF.

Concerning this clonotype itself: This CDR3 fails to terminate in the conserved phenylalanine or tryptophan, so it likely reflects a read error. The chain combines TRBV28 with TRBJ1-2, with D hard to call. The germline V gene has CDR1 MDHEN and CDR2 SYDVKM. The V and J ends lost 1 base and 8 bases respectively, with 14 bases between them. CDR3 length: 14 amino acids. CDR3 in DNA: TGTGCCAGCAGTTTATCTGGCGGGCCCATCGGCTACACCCTC. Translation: CASSLSGGPIGYTL.

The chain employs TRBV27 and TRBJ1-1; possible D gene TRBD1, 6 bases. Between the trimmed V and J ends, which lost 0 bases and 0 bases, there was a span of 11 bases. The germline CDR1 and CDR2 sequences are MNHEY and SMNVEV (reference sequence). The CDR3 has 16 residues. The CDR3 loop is CASSLSLGGMNTEAFF. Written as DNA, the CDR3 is TGTGCCAGCAGTTTATCGTTAGGGGGGATGAACACTGAAGCTTTCTTT.

The chain's CDR3 is CASSEGWQGSKPFFF. CDR3 sequence (DNA): TGTGCCAGCAGTGAAGGGTGGCAGGGAAGTAAGCCCTTCTTCTTC. The V call is TRBV6-1, the J call TRBJ2-1, with D perhaps matching TRBD1 (5 bases). CDR3 length: 15 residues. V was cut by 1 base and J by 16 bases, with 23 bases left in between. Germline CDR1 is MNHNS and CDR2 is SASEGT.

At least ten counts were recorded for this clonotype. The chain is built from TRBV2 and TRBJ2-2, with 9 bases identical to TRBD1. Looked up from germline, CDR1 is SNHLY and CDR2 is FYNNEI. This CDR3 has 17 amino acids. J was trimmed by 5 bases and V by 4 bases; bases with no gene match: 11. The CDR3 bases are TGTGCCAGCAGTGTTGCATCGGGACAGGGTCAAACCGGGGAGCTGTTTTTT. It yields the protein CASSVASGQGQTGELFF. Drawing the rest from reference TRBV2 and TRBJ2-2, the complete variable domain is EPEVTQTPSHQVTQMGQEVILRCVPISNHLYFYWYRQILGQKVEFLVSFYNNEISEKSEIFDDQFSVERPDGSNFTLKIRSTKLEDSAMYFCASSVASGQGQTGELFFGEGSRLTVL.

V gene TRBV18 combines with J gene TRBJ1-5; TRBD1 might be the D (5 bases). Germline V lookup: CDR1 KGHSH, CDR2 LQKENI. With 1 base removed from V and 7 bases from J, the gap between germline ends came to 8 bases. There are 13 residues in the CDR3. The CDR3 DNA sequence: TGTGCCAGCTCACCACGGGACGACCAGCCCCAGCATTTT. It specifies CASSPRDDQPQHF. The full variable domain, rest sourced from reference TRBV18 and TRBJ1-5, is NAGVMQNPRHLVRRRGQEARLRCSPMKGHSHVYWYRQLPEEGLKFMVYLQKENIIDESGMPKERFSAEFPKEGPSILRIQQVVRGDSAAYFCASSPRDDQPQHFGDGTRLSIL.

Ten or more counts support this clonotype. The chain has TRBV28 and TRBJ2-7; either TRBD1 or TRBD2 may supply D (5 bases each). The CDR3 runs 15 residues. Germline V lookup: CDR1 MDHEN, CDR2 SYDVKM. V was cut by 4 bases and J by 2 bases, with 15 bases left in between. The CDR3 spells CASSSPGLEAYEQYF. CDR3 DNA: TGTGCCAGCAGTTCCCCAGGGCTGGAGGCCTACGAGCAGTACTTC.

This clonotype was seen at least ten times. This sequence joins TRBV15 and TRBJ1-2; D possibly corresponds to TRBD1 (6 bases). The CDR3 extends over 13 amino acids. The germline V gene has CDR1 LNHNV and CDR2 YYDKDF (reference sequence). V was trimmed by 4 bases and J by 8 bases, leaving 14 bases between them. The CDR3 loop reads CATSKLSGGGYTF. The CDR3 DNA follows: TGTGCCACCAGCAAACTAAGCGGGGGCGGCTACACCTTC. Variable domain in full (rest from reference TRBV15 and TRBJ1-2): DAMVIQNPRYQVTQFGKPVTLSCSQTLNHNVMYWYQQKSSQAPKLLFHYYDKDFNNEADTPDNFQSRRPNTSFCFLDIRSPGLGDTAMYLCATSKLSGGGYTFGSGTRLTVV.

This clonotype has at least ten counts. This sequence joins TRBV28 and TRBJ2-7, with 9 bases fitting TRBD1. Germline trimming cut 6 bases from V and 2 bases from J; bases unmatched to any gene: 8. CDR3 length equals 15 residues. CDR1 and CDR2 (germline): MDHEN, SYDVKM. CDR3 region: CASRLPGTGPYEQYF. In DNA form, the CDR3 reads TGTGCCAGCAGACTACCCGGGACAGGGCCCTACGAGCAGTACTTC.